Each of the 21 T cell receptor beta chains below was sequenced from the same sample in a study of blood T cell repertoires in COVID-19. Only in-frame clones appear in the TCRdb table, and some are missing; sequencing was by immunoSEQ multiplex PCR. This sample has around 330,000 clones, with 89% found just once. The source material was PBMCs or T cells enriched from blood (not recorded which). Receptor source: a man in his sixties who had recovered from COVID-19.

CDR3 protein: CASSIDGREDYGYTF. The CDR3 DNA is TGTGCCAGTAGTATAGATGGCAGGGAAGACTATGGCTACACCTTC. The chain has TRBV19 and TRBJ1-2; D may be TRBD1 (5 bases). In germline, CDR1 is LNHDA, CDR2 SQIVND (reference sequence). The V end was cut by 0 bases, the J end by 3 bases, with 11 bases between. CDR3 size: 15 residues.

This CDR3 is CASSLEGSSRYNEQFF. The CDR3 nucleotides are TGTGCCAGCAGCTTAGAGGGGTCCTCACGGTACAATGAGCAGTTCTTC. V and J are TRBV7-9 and TRBJ2-1, with a tentative D call TRBD1 (5 bases). The CDR3 covers 16 residues. Trimming removed 1 base from V and 4 bases from J, with 14 bases in between. Looked up from germline, CDR1 is SEHNR and CDR2 is FQNEAQ (reference sequence).

The J gene is TRBJ1-2, the V gene TRBV7-9, with D perhaps TRBD1 (5 bases). CDR1 SEHNR and CDR2 FQNEAQ come from the germline V gene (reference sequence). Trimming took off 2 bases at V and 5 bases at J, with 15 bases between the two ends. The CDR3 sequence is 15 residues long. CDR3 sequence reads: CASSLSGAKGYGYTF. The CDR3 DNA follows: TGTGCCAGCAGCTTATCTGGGGCCAAGGGGTATGGCTACACCTTC. The whole variable domain, filled in from reference TRBV7-9 and TRBJ1-2, reads DTGVSQNPRHKITKRGQNVTFRCDPISEHNRLYWYRQTLGQGPEFLTYFQNEAQLEKSRLLSDRFSAERPKGSFSTLEIQRTEQGDSAMYLCASSLSGAKGYGYTFGSGTRLTVV.

In DNA form, the CDR3 reads TGTGCCAGCAGCCAGGAACTAGCGCCTAGCACAGATACGCAGTATTTT. This codes for CASSQELAPSTDTQYF. The V gene is TRBV14, the J gene TRBJ2-3, with 7 bases matching TRBD2. The germline CDR1 and CDR2 sequences are SGHDN and FVKESK. The CDR3 extends over 16 amino acids. J lost 0 bases, V lost 3 bases, and 6 bases had no gene match.

The V and J genes are TRBV28 and TRBJ2-5; D call uncertain. With 6 bases removed from V and 4 bases from J, the gap between germline ends came to 9 bases. CDR1 and CDR2 from the germline V gene are MDHEN and SYDVKM. The CDR3 totals 12 residues. The CDR3 here is CASRKNGETQYF. The CDR3 DNA sequence: TGTGCCAGCAGAAAGAACGGAGAGACCCAGTACTTC.

This chain joins TRBV18 and TRBJ1-6; unclear D gene. The CDR3 is 17 residues long. CDR1 and CDR2 from the germline V gene are KGHSH and LQKENI. Trimming stripped 1 base from V and 0 bases from J, with 10 bases between. CDR3 nucleotides: TGTGCCAGCTCACCACAGATCCTGAGCTCCTATAATTCACCCCTCCACTTT. Its protein product is CASSPQILSSYNSPLHF.

The rearrangement links TRBV28 to TRBJ2-7; 10 bases line up with TRBD2. Germline-derived CDR1 and CDR2 are MDHEN and SYDVKM. The CDR3 totals 14 residues. The ends lost 3 bases at V and 4 bases at J; junction bases unmatched: 3. The DNA for the CDR3 is TGTGCCAGCAGTTTCACTAGCGGGACTTACGAGCAGTACTTC. Protein sequence: CASSFTSGTYEQYF. Drawing the rest from reference TRBV28 and TRBJ2-7, the complete variable domain is DVKVTQSSRYLVKRTGEKVFLECVQDMDHENMFWYRQDPGLGLRLIYFSYDVKMKEKGDIPEGYSVSREKKERFSLILESASTNQTSMYLCASSFTSGTYEQYFGPGTRLTVT.

The chain uses TRBV6-5 and TRBJ2-3; D gene ambiguous. V lost 5 bases and J lost 1, with 7 bases in between. In germline, CDR1 is MNHEY, CDR2 SVGAGI. CDR3 length: 13 residues. This CDR3 is CASSRLRTDTQYF. The CDR3 coding sequence is TGTGCCAGCAGTAGACTTCGCACAGATACGCAGTATTTT.

The V and J genes are TRBV7-9 and TRBJ2-1; 11 positions agree with TRBD1. Germline-derived CDR1 and CDR2 are SEHNR and FQNEAQ (reference sequence). CDR3 length equals 15 residues. Trimming cost V 6 bases and J 5 bases; bases outside gene matches: 6. The CDR3 DNA reads as TGTGCCAGCAGTCAGCCGGGACAGGGGGACAATGAGCAGTTCTTC. Protein product: CASSQPGQGDNEQFF.

This clone has just one count. This chain uses TRBV24-1 with TRBJ2-7; a weak D match, TRBD2 (6 bases). Germline CDR1 and CDR2: KGHDR and SFDVKD. Trimming shortened V by 4 bases and J by 0 bases, and 6 bases separated the two germline ends. The CDR3 consists of 13 residues. The CDR3 DNA follows: TGTGCCACCAGTGAGGGACTCTCCTACGAGCAGTACTTC. Protein sequence: CATSEGLSYEQYF.

The V gene is TRBV28, the J gene TRBJ2-3; 8 positions match TRBD2. J gave up 4 bases and V 8 bases, and 14 bases lay outside the gene matches. This CDR3 contains 16 residues. CDR1 is MDHEN, CDR2 SYDVKM, per germline. The CDR3 here is CASQKLSSGSPDTQYF. The CDR3 DNA follows: TGTGCCAGCCAAAAACTTTCCAGCGGGAGCCCAGATACGCAGTATTTT.

The chain carries TRBV7-3 and TRBJ2-2; 14 bases fit TRBD2. J lost 6 bases, V lost 5 bases, and 11 bases had no gene match. The CDR3 is 18 residues long. Germline V gene data show CDR1 as SGHTA and CDR2 as FQGTGA. The CDR3 DNA sequence: TGTGCCAGCAGCAGGCGGGGACTAGCGGGAGAGTGGTCCGGGGAGCTGTTTTTT. The encoded protein is CASSRRGLAGEWSGELFF.

The genes are TRBV28 and TRBJ1-3; unclear D gene. Germline V gives CDR1 MDHEN, CDR2 SYDVKM. V shed 7 bases and J shed 3 bases, with 4 bases lying between them. This CDR3 spans 11 amino acids. This chain's CDR3 is CASTRGNTIYF. CDR3 in DNA: TGTGCCAGCACTCGTGGAAACACCATATATTTT.

V and J are TRBV7-3 and TRBJ2-7, with 9 bases lining up with TRBD2. The CDR3 is 15 amino acids. V gave up 5 bases and J gave up 0 bases; unmatched junction bases: 5. From germline, CDR1 is SGHTA and CDR2 FQGTGA. The DNA for the CDR3 is TGTGCCAGCAGCCTTCTAGCGGGATACTCCTACGAGCAGTACTTC. Its protein product is CASSLLAGYSYEQYF.

J is TRBJ1-3 and V is TRBV7-2; D possibly corresponds to TRBD1 (5 bases). Between the trimmed V and J ends, which lost 1 base and 0 bases, there was a span of 10 bases. Germline loops: CDR1 SGHTA, CDR2 FQGNSA. CDR3 length equals 16 residues. CDR3 protein: CASSLGGALSGNTIYF. In nucleotides, the CDR3 is TGTGCCAGCAGCTTAGGTGGGGCCCTCTCTGGAAACACCATATATTTT.

Concerning this clone itself: One end of the junction fails to match germline, which may point to a read error. The chain has TRBV2 and TRBJ1-4; D not certain. This CDR3 spans 11 amino acids. From germline, CDR1 is SNHLY and CDR2 FYNNEI. The CDR3 loop is CASSGYEELFF. The CDR3 DNA sequence: TGTGCTAGCAGTGGTTACGAGGAACTGTTTTTT.

The chain recombines TRBV9 with TRBJ1-6; the D gene is possibly TRBD1 (5 bases). The CDR3 consists of 15 residues. The V gene's germline CDR1 is SGDLS and CDR2 YYNGEE. The V and J ends lost 4 bases and 5 bases respectively, with 13 bases between them. The CDR3 coding sequence is TGTGCCAGCAGCCCAGGGACTTCCGATAATTCACCCCTCCACTTT. As protein: CASSPGTSDNSPLHF.

This chain joins TRBV6-9 and TRBJ2-2; D is possibly TRBD1 (5 bases). The germline gives CDR1 MNHGY, CDR2 SVAAGI. This CDR3 contains 18 residues. The V gene lost 6 bases and the J gene lost 2 bases, with 22 bases spanning the gap. CDR3 sequence: CASSYRQKLAYNTGELFF. The CDR3 coding sequence is TGTGCCAGCAGCTACCGACAGAAACTGGCTTACAACACCGGGGAGCTGTTTTTT.

The chain employs TRBV7-2 and TRBJ2-1, with 10 bases matching TRBD2. The CDR3 spans 15 residues. Germline V gene sequence: CDR1 SGHTA, CDR2 FQGNSA. With V trimmed by 6 bases and J by 7 bases, 9 bases remained unmatched. CDR3 sequence: CASSRPGLALNEQFF. The CDR3 nucleotides are TGTGCCAGCAGTAGACCGGGACTAGCGCTAAATGAGCAGTTCTTC.

This clone was observed a handful of times. The rearrangement uses TRBV15 and TRBJ1-1; perhaps TRBD1 as D (5 bases). CDR3 size: 15 residues. Germline-derived CDR1 and CDR2 are LNHNV and YYDKDF (reference sequence). V was pared by 3 bases and J by 2 bases, with 13 bases between. CDR3 loop: CATSRGGRRNTEAFF. DNA of the CDR3: TGTGCCACCAGCAGGGGGGGACGGAGAAACACTGAAGCTTTCTTT.

V and J are TRBV5-4 and TRBJ2-1; D is uncertain. There are 14 residues in the CDR3. V lost 0 bases and J lost 8, with 12 bases in between. Germline CDR1 and CDR2: SGHNT and YYREEE (reference sequence). The CDR3 region has the DNA TGTGCCAGCAGCTTGGAAATCTCTGCGGATGAGCAGTTCTTC. It yields the protein CASSLEISADEQFF.